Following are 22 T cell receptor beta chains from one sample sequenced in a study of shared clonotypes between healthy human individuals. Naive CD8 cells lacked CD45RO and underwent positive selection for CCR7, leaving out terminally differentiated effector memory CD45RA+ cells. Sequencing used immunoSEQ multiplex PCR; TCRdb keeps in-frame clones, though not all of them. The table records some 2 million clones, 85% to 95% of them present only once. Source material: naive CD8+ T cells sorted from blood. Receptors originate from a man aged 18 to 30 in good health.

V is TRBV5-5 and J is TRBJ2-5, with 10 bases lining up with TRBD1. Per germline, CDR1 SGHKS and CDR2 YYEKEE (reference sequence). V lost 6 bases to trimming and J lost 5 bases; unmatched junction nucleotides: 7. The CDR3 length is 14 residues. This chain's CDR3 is CASTDRGFTETQYF. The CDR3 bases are TGTGCCAGCACGGACAGGGGGTTTACGGAGACCCAGTACTTC.

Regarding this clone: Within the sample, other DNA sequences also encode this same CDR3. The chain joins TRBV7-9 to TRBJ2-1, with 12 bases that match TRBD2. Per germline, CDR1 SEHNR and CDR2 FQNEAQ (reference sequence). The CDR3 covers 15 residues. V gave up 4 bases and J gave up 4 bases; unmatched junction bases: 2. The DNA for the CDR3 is TGTGCCAGCAGCTCGACTAGCGGGAGTTACAATGAGCAGTTCTTC. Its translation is CASSSTSGSYNEQFF.

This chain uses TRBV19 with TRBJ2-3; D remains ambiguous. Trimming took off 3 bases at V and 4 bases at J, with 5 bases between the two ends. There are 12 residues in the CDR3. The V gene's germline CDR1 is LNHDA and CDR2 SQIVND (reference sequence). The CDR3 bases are TGTGCCAGTAGTATCAGCTCAGATACGCAGTATTTT. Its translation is CASSISSDTQYF.

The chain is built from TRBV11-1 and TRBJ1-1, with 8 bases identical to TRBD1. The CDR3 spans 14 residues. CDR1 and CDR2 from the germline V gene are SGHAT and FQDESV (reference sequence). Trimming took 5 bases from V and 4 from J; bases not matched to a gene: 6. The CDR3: CASSPSGGGTEAFF. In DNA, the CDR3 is TGTGCCAGCAGCCCCTCAGGGGGCGGCACTGAAGCTTTCTTT.

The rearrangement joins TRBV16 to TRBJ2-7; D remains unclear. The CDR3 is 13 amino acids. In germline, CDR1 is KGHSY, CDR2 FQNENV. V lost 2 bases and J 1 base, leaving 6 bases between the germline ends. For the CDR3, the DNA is TGTGCCAGCAGCCAACATTATTCCTACGAGCAGTACTTC. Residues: CASSQHYSYEQYF.

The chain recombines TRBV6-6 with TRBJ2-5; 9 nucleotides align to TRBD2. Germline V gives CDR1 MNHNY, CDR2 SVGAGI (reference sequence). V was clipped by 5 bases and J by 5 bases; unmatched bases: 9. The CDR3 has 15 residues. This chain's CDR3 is CASSADSGSTETQYF. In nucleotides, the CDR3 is TGTGCCAGCAGTGCTGATAGCGGGAGTACGGAGACCCAGTACTTC.

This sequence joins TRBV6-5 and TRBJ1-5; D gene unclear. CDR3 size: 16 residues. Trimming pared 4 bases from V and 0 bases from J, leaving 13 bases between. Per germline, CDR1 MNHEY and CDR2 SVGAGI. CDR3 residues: CASSSQRPNSNQPQHF. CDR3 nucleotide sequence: TGTGCCAGCAGTTCACAACGGCCTAATAGCAATCAGCCCCAGCATTTT.

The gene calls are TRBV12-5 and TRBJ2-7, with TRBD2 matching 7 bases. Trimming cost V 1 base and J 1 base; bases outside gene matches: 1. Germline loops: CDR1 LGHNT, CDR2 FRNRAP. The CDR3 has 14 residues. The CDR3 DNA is TGTGCTAGTGGTTTGGGGGACTATTCCTACGAGCAGTACTTC. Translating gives CASGLGDYSYEQYF. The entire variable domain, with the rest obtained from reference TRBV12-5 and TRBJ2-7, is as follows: DARVTQTPRHKVTEMGQEVTMRCQPILGHNTVFWYRQTMMQGLELLAYFRNRAPLDDSGMPKDRFSAEMPDATLATLKIQPSEPRDSAVYFCASGLGDYSYEQYFGPGTRLTVT.

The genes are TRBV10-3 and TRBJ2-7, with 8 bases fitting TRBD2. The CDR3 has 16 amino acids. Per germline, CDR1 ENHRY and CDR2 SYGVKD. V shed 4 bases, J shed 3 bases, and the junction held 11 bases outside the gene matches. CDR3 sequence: CAISGGTSGSSYEQYF. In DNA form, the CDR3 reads TGTGCCATCAGTGGGGGGACTAGTGGAAGTAGCTACGAGCAGTACTTC.

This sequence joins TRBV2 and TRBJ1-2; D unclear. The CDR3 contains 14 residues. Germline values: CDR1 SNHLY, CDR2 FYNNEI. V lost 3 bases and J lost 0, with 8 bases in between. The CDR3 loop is CASSDTLANYGYTF. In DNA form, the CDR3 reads TGTGCCAGCAGTGATACACTAGCTAACTATGGCTACACCTTC.

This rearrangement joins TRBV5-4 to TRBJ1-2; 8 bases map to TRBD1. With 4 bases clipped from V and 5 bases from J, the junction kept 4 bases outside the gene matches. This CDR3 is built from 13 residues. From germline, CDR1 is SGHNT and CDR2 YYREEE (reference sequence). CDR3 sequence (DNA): TGTGCCAGCAGCCCAGGGGGCGCATATGGCTACACCTTC. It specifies CASSPGGAYGYTF.

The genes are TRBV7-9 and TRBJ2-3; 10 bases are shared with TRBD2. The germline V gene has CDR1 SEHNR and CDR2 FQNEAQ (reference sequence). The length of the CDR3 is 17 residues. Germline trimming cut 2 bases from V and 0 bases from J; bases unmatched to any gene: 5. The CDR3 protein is CASSLLLAGRSTDTQYF. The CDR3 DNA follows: TGTGCCAGCAGCTTATTACTAGCGGGGCGAAGCACAGATACGCAGTATTTT.

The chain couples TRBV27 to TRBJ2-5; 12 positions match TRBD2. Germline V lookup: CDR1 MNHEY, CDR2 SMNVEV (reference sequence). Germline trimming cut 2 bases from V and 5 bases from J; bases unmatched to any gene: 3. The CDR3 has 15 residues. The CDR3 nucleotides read TGTGCCAGCAGTTTAGGGACTAGCGGGCCCGAGACCCAGTACTTC. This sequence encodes CASSLGTSGPETQYF.

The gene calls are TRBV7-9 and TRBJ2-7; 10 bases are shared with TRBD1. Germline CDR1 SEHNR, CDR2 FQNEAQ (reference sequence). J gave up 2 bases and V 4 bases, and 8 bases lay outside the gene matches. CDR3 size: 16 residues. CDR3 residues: CASSSTPGQGTYEQYF. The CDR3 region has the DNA TGTGCCAGCAGCTCAACGCCGGGACAGGGGACCTACGAGCAGTACTTC.

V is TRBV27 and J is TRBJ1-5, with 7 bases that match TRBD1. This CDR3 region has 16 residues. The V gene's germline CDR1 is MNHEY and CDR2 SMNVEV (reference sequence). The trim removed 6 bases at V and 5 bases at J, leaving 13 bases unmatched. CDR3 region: CASSAIGTEGHQPQHF. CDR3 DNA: TGTGCCAGCAGCGCGATTGGGACAGAGGGGCATCAGCCCCAGCATTTT.

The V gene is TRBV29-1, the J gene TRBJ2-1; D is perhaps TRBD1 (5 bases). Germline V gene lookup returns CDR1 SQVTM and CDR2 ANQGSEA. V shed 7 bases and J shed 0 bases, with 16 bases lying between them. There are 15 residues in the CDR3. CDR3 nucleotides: TGCAGCGCTCTAGGGGTTCCAACCTCCTACAATGAGCAGTTCTTC. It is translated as CSALGVPTSYNEQFF.

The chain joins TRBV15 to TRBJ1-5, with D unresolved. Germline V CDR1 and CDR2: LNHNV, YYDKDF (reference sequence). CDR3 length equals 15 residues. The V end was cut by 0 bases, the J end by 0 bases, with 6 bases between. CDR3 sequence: CATSRDGVSNQPQHF. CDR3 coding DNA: TGTGCCACCAGCAGAGACGGTGTTAGCAATCAGCCCCAGCATTTT.

CDR3 region: CASSYPQGASYEQYF. CDR3 coding DNA: TGTGCCAGCAGTTATCCGCAGGGTGCATCCTACGAGCAGTACTTC. This sequence joins TRBV6-5 and TRBJ2-5, with D perhaps TRBD1 (5 bases). Judging by the DNA end, TRBJ2-7 fits better; the J call may be wrong. The germline V gene has CDR1 MNHEY and CDR2 SVGAGI. CDR3 length equals 15 residues.

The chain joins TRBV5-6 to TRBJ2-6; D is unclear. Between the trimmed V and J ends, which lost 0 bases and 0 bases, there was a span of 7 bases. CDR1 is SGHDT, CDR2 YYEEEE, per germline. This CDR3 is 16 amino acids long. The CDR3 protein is CASSLGYGSGANVLTF. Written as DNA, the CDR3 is TGTGCCAGCAGCTTGGGTTATGGCTCTGGGGCCAACGTCCTGACTTTC.

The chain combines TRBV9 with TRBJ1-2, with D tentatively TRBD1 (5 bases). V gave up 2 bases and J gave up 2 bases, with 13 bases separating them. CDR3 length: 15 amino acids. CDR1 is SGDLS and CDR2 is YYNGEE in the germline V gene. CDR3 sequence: CASSVKGWGNYGYTF. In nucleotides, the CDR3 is TGTGCCAGCAGCGTTAAGGGCTGGGGGAACTATGGCTACACCTTC.

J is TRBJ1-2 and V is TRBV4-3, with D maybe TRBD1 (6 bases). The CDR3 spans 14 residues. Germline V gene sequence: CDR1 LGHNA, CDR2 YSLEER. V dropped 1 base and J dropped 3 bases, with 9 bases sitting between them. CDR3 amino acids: CASSQVEGDYGYTF. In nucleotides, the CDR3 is TGCGCCAGCAGCCAAGTTGAGGGGGACTATGGCTACACCTTC.

This CDR3 reads CASSLGTSGSSYEQYF. For the CDR3, the DNA is TGTGCCAGCAGTCTAGGGACTAGCGGGAGCTCCTACGAGCAGTACTTC. The chain combines TRBV27 with TRBJ2-7; the match to TRBD2 covers 14 bases. V lost 5 bases and J lost 0; bases outside the gene matches: 3. CDR3 size: 16 residues. Germline V lookup: CDR1 MNHEY, CDR2 SMNVEV (reference sequence).